The 26 T cell receptor beta chains given below trace back to one sample, sequenced in a study of T cell responses to AZD1222 COVID-19 vaccine listed by TCRdb under 2021. To prepare the library, the immunoSEQ multiplex PCR assay was applied. TCRdb mirrors the immuneACCESS table, restricted to in-frame sequences. Some clones are absent from its copies; in checked studies, under half trace to an unresolved V gene, and the reason for the others is unknown. This sample gives around 140,000 clones in total; about 89% of them show up just once. The top ten constitute about 7.5% of the sample. Taken with the paper, the label for time point translates to: about 28 days (+/-7) after the second vaccine dose. Interpreted using the paper, the treatment or condition label stands for: meningococcal conjugate vaccine given as trial control. The sample was peripheral blood, taken 28 days after the second dose of the MenACWY control vaccine. Source of these receptors: an adult who received the MenACWY meningococcal vaccine as a control.

The chain joins TRBV7-6 to TRBJ2-5; TRBD2 agrees at 11 bases. The V and J ends lost 5 bases and 4 bases, in that order; junction bases with no gene match: 9. The CDR3 runs 16 residues. The germline gives CDR1 SGHVS, CDR2 FNYEAQ. CDR3 region: CASSQSSGRVGETQYF. The CDR3 DNA sequence: TGTGCCAGCAGCCAGAGTAGCGGGAGGGTTGGAGAGACCCAGTACTTC.

The V and J genes are TRBV7-2 and TRBJ1-2; D remains unclear. V lost 3 bases to trimming and J lost 4 bases, with 12 bases between them. The CDR3 has 14 residues. CDR1 SGHTA and CDR2 FQGNSA come from the germline V gene. CDR3 loop: CASSFLGVGYGYTF. The CDR3 DNA reads TGTGCCAGCAGCTTCCTAGGTGTGGGCTATGGCTACACCTTC.

The chain joins TRBV10-3 to TRBJ2-7, with 13 bases fitting TRBD2. V trimming: 6 bases; J trimming: 5 bases; junction bases outside the gene matches: 4. The CDR3 covers 14 residues. Germline CDR1 and CDR2: ENHRY and SYGVKD. The CDR3 nucleotides read TGTGCCATCAGCACTAGCGGGAGGGATCACGAGCAGTACTTC. Translation: CAISTSGRDHEQYF.

This chain uses TRBV6-5 with TRBJ2-5; 9 bases are shared with TRBD1. The length of the CDR3 is 14 residues. V lost 5 bases and J lost 4; bases outside the gene matches: 5. Germline V lookup: CDR1 MNHEY, CDR2 SVGAGI. The CDR3 DNA is TGTGCCAGCAGTAAACCGGGACAGGGAGAGACCCAGTACTTC. Amino acid sequence: CASSKPGQGETQYF.

The genes are TRBV28 and TRBJ1-2; TRBD1 matches at 8 bases. The germline V gene has CDR1 MDHEN and CDR2 SYDVKM. This CDR3 is 15 amino acids long. J gave up 2 bases and V 6 bases, and 8 bases lay outside the gene matches. The CDR3, as DNA: TGTGCCAGCAGGACAGGGGCGGACTCCAACTATGGCTACACCTTC. Translation gives CASRTGADSNYGYTF.

This chain links TRBV5-8 with TRBJ1-5; possibly TRBD1 for D (5 bases). The germline V and J ends were trimmed by 0 bases and 5 bases, with 12 bases remaining between them. Germline-derived CDR1 and CDR2 are SGHTS and YDEGEE. This CDR3 spans 15 amino acids. This CDR3 is CASSLEPGGDQPQHF. CDR3 sequence (DNA): TGTGCCAGCAGCTTGGAACCTGGGGGGGATCAGCCCCAGCATTTT.

This sequence joins TRBV19 and TRBJ1-5; D is possibly TRBD1 (6 bases). CDR1 and CDR2 from the germline V gene are LNHDA and SQIVND (reference sequence). CDR3 length: 13 residues. The V and J ends lost 0 bases and 8 bases respectively, with 8 bases between them. The CDR3 loop is CASSIDRDKPQHF. CDR3 bases: TGTGCCAGTAGTATAGATAGGGACAAGCCCCAGCATTTT.

The chain links TRBV10-3 to TRBJ1-5; tentatively, D is TRBD1 (6 bases). Germline CDR1 and CDR2: ENHRY and SYGVKD. Trimming removed 4 bases at V and 5 bases at J, with 9 bases between. The CDR3 spans 13 residues. CDR3 in amino acids: CAISGTEDQPQHF. CDR3 bases: TGTGCCATCAGTGGGACAGAAGATCAGCCCCAGCATTTT.

This chain uses TRBV28 with TRBJ1-4; TRBD1 might be the D (5 bases). Germline CDR1 and CDR2: MDHEN and SYDVKM. V was cut by 5 bases and J by 8 bases, with 15 bases left in between. This CDR3 comprises 14 residues. The CDR3 region has the DNA TGTGCCAGCAGTGAAAGGGGACGGGTCGAAAAACTGTTTTTT. Its protein is CASSERGRVEKLFF.

This clone was seen a few times. V usage is TRBV10-1 and J usage is TRBJ2-3; D gene unclear. V was pared by 8 bases and J by 2 bases, with 5 bases between. From germline, CDR1 is WNHNN and CDR2 SYGVQD (reference sequence). The CDR3 is made up of 11 amino acids. CDR3 nucleotide sequence: TGCGCCAGCGGATCCACAGATACGCAGTATTTT. Amino acid sequence: CASGSTDTQYF.

The genes are TRBV29-1 and TRBJ1-4; D is unclear. This CDR3 is 11 amino acids long. Germline lookup yields CDR1 SQVTM and CDR2 ANQGSEA. V lost 4 bases and J lost 8, with 8 bases in between. The DNA for the CDR3 is TGCAGCGTTGGGGAATACGAAAAACTGTTTTTT. It translates to CSVGEYEKLFF.

The table lists this clone with a count of one. This sequence joins TRBV19 and TRBJ2-3; 7 bases are shared with TRBD1. Germline CDR1 is LNHDA and CDR2 is SQIVND (reference sequence). This CDR3 contains 13 residues. The V gene end was trimmed by 9 bases and the J gene end by 0 bases; junction bases not matched to a gene: 3. Here the CDR3 reads CASGTASTDTQYF. The CDR3 region has the DNA TGTGCCAGCGGGACAGCTAGCACAGATACGCAGTATTTT.

The genes are TRBV6-2 or TRBV6-3 and TRBJ2-1; D remains unclear. The germline CDR1 and CDR2 sequences are MNHEY and SVGEGT. The CDR3 consists of 12 residues. Between the trimmed V and J ends, which lost 2 bases and 3 bases, there was a span of 2 bases. The CDR3 DNA sequence: TGTGCCAGCAGTTACGGCTACAATGAGCAGTTCTTC. Translated, it gives CASSYGYNEQFF.

This clone was counted between two and nine times. The CDR3 spells CASSWGYGRDYNEQFF. Here the CDR3 DNA reads TGTGCCAGCAGCTGGGGCTATGGGCGGGACTACAATGAGCAGTTCTTC. The rearrangement uses TRBV5-4 and TRBJ2-1, with D perhaps matching TRBD2 (6 bases). CDR1 is SGHNT, CDR2 YYREEE, per germline (reference sequence). Trimming removed 3 bases at V and 3 bases at J, with 16 bases between. This CDR3 is built from 16 residues.

V and J are TRBV3-1 (or the pseudogene TRBV3-2) and TRBJ1-1; D is uncertain. Germline V gives CDR1 LGHDT, CDR2 YNNKEL (reference sequence). The CDR3 loop spans 15 amino acids. Trimming cost V 1 base and J 8 bases, with 17 bases left between them. The CDR3 loop is CASSQAQDSNYEAFF. DNA for the CDR3: TGTGCCAGCAGCCAAGCTCAAGACTCCAACTACGAAGCTTTCTTT.

The V gene is TRBV19, the J gene TRBJ2-6, with D possibly matching TRBD1 (5 bases). The V end lost 7 bases, the J end lost 0 bases, and 7 bases lay between the germline ends. The CDR3 totals 14 residues. The germline V gene has CDR1 LNHDA and CDR2 SQIVND (reference sequence). The CDR3 region is CASTGISGANVLTF. The CDR3, as DNA: TGTGCCAGTACAGGGATCTCTGGGGCCAACGTCCTGACTTTC. The full variable domain, with the rest looked up from reference TRBV19 and TRBJ2-6, is DGGITQSPKYLFRKEGQNVTLSCEQNLNHDAMYWYRQDPGQGLRLIYYSQIVNDFQKGDIAEGYSVSREKKESFPLTVTSAQKNPTAFYLCASTGISGANVLTFGAGSRLTVL.

This sequence joins TRBV6-6 and TRBJ2-1; D is unresolved. CDR1 MNHNY and CDR2 SVGAGI come from the germline V gene (reference sequence). This CDR3 comprises 14 residues. V was shortened by 0 bases and J by 4 bases, with 7 bases between the two germline ends. The chain's CDR3 is CASSYSGTYNEQFF. The DNA of the CDR3 is TGTGCCAGCAGTTACTCGGGCACATACAATGAGCAGTTCTTC.

V is TRBV3-1 (or the pseudogene TRBV3-2) and J is TRBJ1-6, with D hard to call. Germline loops: CDR1 LGHDT, CDR2 YNNKEL (reference sequence). This CDR3 has 12 amino acids. V was pared by 1 base and J by 11 bases, with 6 bases between. In nucleotides, the CDR3 is TGTGCCAGCAGCCAAGGCCGGCCACCCCTCCACTTT. This gives the protein CASSQGRPPLHF.

The CDR3 reads CASSLADRKETQYF. The CDR3 bases are TGTGCCAGCAGCTTAGCCGACAGGAAGGAGACCCAGTACTTC. V and J are TRBV11-1 and TRBJ2-5, with a tentative D call TRBD1 (6 bases). The CDR3 covers 14 residues. CDR1 SGHAT and CDR2 FQDESV come from the germline V gene (reference sequence). The V gene lost 0 bases and the J gene lost 5 bases, with 10 bases spanning the gap.

V and J are TRBV29-1 and TRBJ2-7; TRBD1 matches at 10 bases. CDR3 length: 14 residues. Germline loops: CDR1 SQVTM, CDR2 ANQGSEA. Trimming at V came to 3 bases and at J to 2 bases, leaving 4 bases not matched to a gene. As DNA, the CDR3 is TGCAGCGTTGAGACGGGACAGGGGACCTACGAGCAGTACTTC. Translation: CSVETGQGTYEQYF.

This chain connects TRBV19 to TRBJ2-7; D is unclear. The V and J ends lost 3 bases and 1 base respectively, with 16 bases between them. Germline V lookup: CDR1 LNHDA, CDR2 SQIVND (reference sequence). There are 16 residues in the CDR3. The CDR3 DNA is TGTGCCAGTAGTATTGGGCACGCAGAGTCTTCCTACGAGCAGTACTTC. It specifies CASSIGHAESSYEQYF.

The chain employs TRBV11-2 and TRBJ2-1; D unclear. The CDR3 consists of 12 residues. Trimming removed 3 bases from V and 8 bases from J, with 8 bases in between. CDR1 is SGHAT and CDR2 is FQNNGV in the germline V gene. CDR3 region: CASSFPFDEQFF. CDR3 bases: TGTGCCAGCAGCTTTCCCTTTGATGAGCAGTTCTTC.

V gene TRBV3-1 (or the pseudogene TRBV3-2) combines with J gene TRBJ1-1; D not resolved. Germline V gene sequence: CDR1 LGHDT, CDR2 YNNKEL (reference sequence). The V and J ends lost 4 bases and 1 base respectively, with 10 bases between them. This CDR3 has 14 residues. CDR3 region: CASSPRDGNTEAFF. The CDR3 DNA follows: TGTGCCAGCAGCCCCAGAGATGGGAACACTGAAGCTTTCTTT.

The rearrangement joins TRBV6-5 to TRBJ1-1, with TRBD1 identical over 7 bases. CDR1 and CDR2 (germline): MNHEY, SVGAGI. V dropped 5 bases and J dropped 0; count of bases not matched to a gene: 6. The CDR3 spans 15 residues. Here the CDR3 reads CASSPGGGLNTEAFF. The CDR3 DNA follows: TGTGCCAGCAGTCCAGGGGGAGGCCTGAACACTGAAGCTTTCTTT.

This clone came up once. The V and J genes are TRBV7-2 and TRBJ1-2, with unresolved D. The CDR3 sequence is 12 residues long. Germline CDR1 and CDR2: SGHTA and FQGNSA. The ends were cut back, 5 bases at V and 4 bases at J, with 8 bases in the middle. CDR3 DNA sequence: TGTGCCAGCAGCAAAAACGCCTATGGCTACACCTTC. Its translation is CASSKNAYGYTF.

The rearrangement uses TRBV28 and TRBJ1-2; TRBD1 is a possible D gene (6 bases). Germline values: CDR1 MDHEN, CDR2 SYDVKM. The V end was cut by 5 bases, the J end by 3 bases, with 25 bases between. The CDR3 covers 18 residues. CDR3 sequence (DNA): TGTGCCAGCAGTCCGAGGGGGGGTGTGATTGTACTCCACTATGGCTACACCTTC. Protein sequence: CASSPRGGVIVLHYGYTF.